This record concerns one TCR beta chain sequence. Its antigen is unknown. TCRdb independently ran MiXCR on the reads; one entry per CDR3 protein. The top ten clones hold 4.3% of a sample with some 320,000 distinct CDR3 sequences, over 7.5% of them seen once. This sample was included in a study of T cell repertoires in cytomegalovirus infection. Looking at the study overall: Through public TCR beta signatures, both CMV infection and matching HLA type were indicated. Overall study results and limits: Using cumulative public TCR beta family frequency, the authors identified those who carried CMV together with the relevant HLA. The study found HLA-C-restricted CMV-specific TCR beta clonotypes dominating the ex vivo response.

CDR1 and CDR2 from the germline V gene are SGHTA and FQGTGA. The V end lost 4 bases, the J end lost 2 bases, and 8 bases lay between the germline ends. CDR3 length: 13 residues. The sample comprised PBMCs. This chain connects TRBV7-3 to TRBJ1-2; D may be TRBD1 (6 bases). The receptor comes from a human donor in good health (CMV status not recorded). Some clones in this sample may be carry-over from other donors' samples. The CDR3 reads CASSSGQNYGYTF. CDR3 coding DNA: TGTGCCAGCAGCTCCGGACAGAACTATGGCTACACCTTC.